The rows below give T cell receptor beta chains drawn from one sample of a study of cytomegalovirus exposure and HLA in healthy donors. Clones were read by immunoSEQ multiplex PCR, and TCRdb kept only the in-frame ones, dropping some. The sample gives roughly 100,000 clones, over 55% of which show up once; more than 5% is in the top ten. Sequenced sample: PBMCs. Every receptor here comes from a boy aged 10-17 years in good health and CMV-seropositive. Each CDR3 is given with its conserved first and last residue. Each record gives: V gene, J gene, clone size, D gene, CDR3 protein, CDR3 DNA. A D gene is named only where the DNA matches it firmly. Clone size appears in some rows only: once, few, many, or a class for an expanded clone.

>TRBV6-1|TRBJ1-1|NA|NA
CASMGGENTEAFF
TGTGCCAGCATGGGCGGGGAGAACACTGAAGCTTTCTTT
>TRBV11-1|TRBJ2-1|NA|TRBD1
CASSLWTGSSSYNEQFF
TGTGCCAGCAGCTTATGGACAGGTTCGAGCTCCTACAATGAGCAGTTCTTC
>TRBV19|TRBJ1-5|NA|TRBD1
CASSPMDRGGNQPQHF
TGTGCCAGTAGTCCGATGGACAGGGGAGGTAATCAGCCCCAGCATTTT
>TRBV5-1|TRBJ2-7|NA|TRBD1
CASQTGASQTITYEQYF
TGCGCCAGCCAGACAGGGGCATCCCAAACCATTACCTACGAGCAGTACTTC
>TRBV6-1|TRBJ1-2|NA|TRBD1
CASSVDRGYGYTF
TGTGCCAGCAGCGTTGACAGGGGGTACGGCTACACCTTC
>TRBV6-1|TRBJ1-6|NA|NA
CASSEADSSSYNSPLHF
TGTGCCAGCAGTGAAGCTGACTCCAGCTCCTATAATTCACCCCTCCACTTT
>TRBV7-2|TRBJ1-5|NA|TRBD1
CASSRDRAQPQHF
TGTGCCAGCAGCCGGGACAGAGCACAGCCCCAGCATTTT
>TRBV28|TRBJ2-7|NA|NA
CASRSQGSSSHEQYF
TGTGCCAGCAGATCCCAGGGATCCAGTAGCCACGAGCAGTACTTC
>TRBV7-2|TRBJ2-3|few|TRBD1
CASSLDRGTDTQYF
TGTGCCAGCAGCTTAGACAGGGGAACAGATACGCAGTATTTT
>TRBV6-1|TRBJ1-2|NA|NA
CASSEAGHVCTF
TGTGCCAGCAGTGAAGCCGGACATGTCTGCACCTTC